Presented here are 7 T cell receptor beta chains from one specimen sequenced in a study of T cell changes during pregnancy in multiple sclerosis (dated by TCRdb to the late 2010s). Libraries were built with the immunoSEQ multiplex PCR assay. TCRdb took over this immuneACCESS table, retaining in-frame rearrangements with V and J assigned. Such tables are incomplete; in checked studies, under half of the missing clones stem from an unresolved V gene, and the remainder is unexplained. This sample lists around 100,000 clones; more than 85% were detected once. Over 1.5% of the sample rests with the top ten. Sequencing used peripheral blood, obtained in the third trimester of pregnancy. These receptors were obtained from a female donor with multiple sclerosis, enrolled in a pregnancy study.

This clone was recorded only once. V gene TRBV19 combines with J gene TRBJ2-2; a possible D gene is TRBD1 (6 bases). The CDR3 contains 12 residues. Germline V CDR1 and CDR2: LNHDA, SQIVND (reference sequence). CDR3 sequence (DNA): TGTGTCACGGACAGGAACACCGGGGAGCTGTTTTTT. This translates into CVTDRNTGELFF.

The chain joins TRBV27 to TRBJ2-2, with D possibly matching TRBD2 (6 bases). CDR3 length equals 15 residues. Trimming shortened V by 3 bases and J by 6 bases, and 14 bases separated the two germline ends. Germline V lookup: CDR1 MNHEY, CDR2 SMNVEV (reference sequence). The CDR3 nucleotides are TGTGCCAGCAGTTTGCGGGGAAGCAGAGCCGGGGAGCTGTTTTTT. This sequence encodes CASSLRGSRAGELFF.

The chain recombines TRBV5-4 with TRBJ2-1; possibly TRBD2 for D (5 bases). The length of the CDR3 is 15 residues. V shed 4 bases and J shed 0 bases, with 11 bases lying between them. CDR1 SGHNT and CDR2 YYREEE come from the germline V gene (reference sequence). CDR3 sequence reads: CASSIPSGSYNEQFF. DNA for the CDR3: TGTGCCAGCAGCATACCGAGCGGCTCCTACAATGAGCAGTTCTTC.

V usage is TRBV6-1 and J usage is TRBJ1-4, with a weak D call TRBD1 (5 bases). V was cut by 6 bases and J by 0 bases, with 8 bases left in between. There are 14 residues in the CDR3. Looked up from germline, CDR1 is MNHNS and CDR2 is SASEGT. In nucleotides, the CDR3 is TGTGCCAGCAGCAGGACACCAACTAATGAAAAACTGTTTTTT. Protein product: CASSRTPTNEKLFF.

The chain has TRBV19 and TRBJ1-5; D possibly corresponds to TRBD1 (5 bases). The CDR3 length is 16 residues. CDR1 and CDR2 (germline): LNHDA, SQIVND (reference sequence). The V end was cut by 0 bases, the J end by 1 base, with 10 bases between. The CDR3 bases are TGTGCCAGTAGTATAGATGGGGGACTAAGCAATCAGCCCCAGCATTTT. It translates to CASSIDGGLSNQPQHF.

The V and J genes are TRBV29-1 and TRBJ2-2, with TRBD2 matching over 8 bases. Losses at the gene ends were 7 bases for V and 3 bases for J; bases not matched to a gene: 7. CDR1 and CDR2 (germline): SQVTM, ANQGSEA. There are 14 residues in the CDR3. Here the CDR3 reads CSATRGGDTGELFF. CDR3 sequence (DNA): TGCAGCGCCACTCGGGGGGGAGACACCGGGGAGCTGTTTTTT.

This chain joins TRBV11-3 and TRBJ2-1; the D gene is possibly TRBD2 (6 bases). Germline assignment: CDR1 SGHNT and CDR2 YENEEA. There are 12 residues in the CDR3. V gave up 11 bases and J gave up 5 bases, with 13 bases separating them. CDR3: CASTSGDNEQFF. Written as DNA, the CDR3 is TGTGCCTCAACCTCGGGGGACAATGAGCAGTTCTTC.